The 12 T cell receptor beta chains listed next were all sequenced from one sample in a study of T cell responses to AZD1222 COVID-19 vaccine. Repertoires were generated with immunoSEQ multiplex PCR, while TCRdb's copy carries only in-frame clones and drops some. The sample shows 120,000 or so clones, about 88% of them seen only once. Sequenced here: peripheral blood, sampled on day 0 of AZD1222 vaccination. The source is an adult in good health.

J is TRBJ1-1 and V is TRBV27; weak D call: TRBD1 (5 bases). V was pared by 3 bases and J by 0 bases, with 8 bases between. The CDR3 length is 14 residues. CDR1 MNHEY and CDR2 SMNVEV come from the germline V gene (reference sequence). In DNA form, the CDR3 reads TGTGCCAGCAGTTTGGGGGTTTTGAACACTGAAGCTTTCTTT. This encodes CASSLGVLNTEAFF.

The chain couples TRBV30 to TRBJ1-3; 7 positions match TRBD1. CDR3 length: 16 amino acids. The V segment lost 3 bases and the J segment 2 bases; nucleotides outside the gene matches: 10. Germline V gives CDR1 GTSNPN, CDR2 SVGIG (reference sequence). This CDR3 reads CAWRDRTGKTGNTIYF. The CDR3 DNA sequence: TGTGCCTGGAGGGATCGGACAGGAAAAACTGGAAACACCATATATTTT. The full variable domain, with the rest looked up from reference TRBV30 and TRBJ1-3, is SQTIHQWPATLVQPVGSPLSLECTVEGTSNPNLYWYRQAAGRGLQLLFYSVGIGQISSEVPQNLSASRPQDRQFILSSKKLLLSDSGFYLCAWRDRTGKTGNTIYFGEGSWLTVV.

The CDR3 DNA sequence: TGTGCCAGTAGTATTCCGGGCACCGGGGGTTCACCCCTCCACTTT. It is translated as CASSIPGTGGSPLHF. The chain uses TRBV19 and TRBJ1-6; TRBD1 might be the D (5 bases). Looked up from germline, CDR1 is LNHDA and CDR2 is SQIVND (reference sequence). Trimming shortened V by 3 bases and J by 9 bases, and 15 bases separated the two germline ends. This CDR3 is 15 amino acids long.

V gene TRBV5-5 combines with J gene TRBJ2-7, with unresolved D. The germline V and J ends were trimmed by 2 bases and 0 bases, with 12 bases remaining between them. The CDR3 contains 15 residues. Germline values: CDR1 SGHKS, CDR2 YYEKEE (reference sequence). CDR3 sequence reads: CASSLGGGNSYEQYF. CDR3 bases: TGTGCCAGCAGCTTAGGTGGCGGAAACTCCTACGAGCAGTACTTC. Drawing the rest from reference TRBV5-5 and TRBJ2-7, the complete variable domain is DAGVTQSPTHLIKTRGQQVTLRCSPISGHKSVSWYQQVLGQGPQFIFQYYEKEERGRGNFPDRFSARQFPNYSSELNVNALLLGDSALYLCASSLGGGNSYEQYFGPGTRLTVT.

V and J are TRBV13 and TRBJ2-1; TRBD2 agrees at 14 bases. V lost 4 bases and J lost 4; bases outside the gene matches: 12. CDR1 is PRHDT and CDR2 is FYEKMQ in the germline V gene (reference sequence). The CDR3 is 19 residues long. The CDR3 coding sequence is TGTGCCAGCAGCTCCAGCCCGACTAGCGGGAGGGCCTGGTACAATGAGCAGTTCTTC. This gives the protein CASSSSPTSGRAWYNEQFF.

This rearrangement joins TRBV28 to TRBJ1-2; TRBD1 agrees at 7 bases. CDR1 is MDHEN and CDR2 is SYDVKM in the germline V gene. V shed 6 bases and J 8 bases; nucleotides not matched to a gene: 15. This CDR3 contains 15 residues. CDR3 coding DNA: TGTGCCAGCAGCCTGACTCGGGGAGGGGGCTTGGGCTACACCTTC. It yields the protein CASSLTRGGGLGYTF.

The rearrangement links TRBV3-1 (or the pseudogene TRBV3-2) to TRBJ1-1; 7 bases match TRBD1. The CDR3 covers 13 residues. J lost 10 bases, V lost 4 bases, and 9 bases had no gene match. CDR1 and CDR2 (germline): LGHDT, YNNKEL (reference sequence). The CDR3 loop reads CASSPEFHRGAFF. The CDR3 coding sequence is TGTGCCAGCAGCCCAGAATTCCACAGGGGAGCTTTCTTT.

This clone is a singleton in its sample. For the CDR3, the DNA is TGTGCCAGTAGTAACGGACAGGCCGCCCTCTATAATTCACCCCTCCACTTT. Protein: CASSNGQAALYNSPLHF. The chain uses TRBV19 and TRBJ1-6, with TRBD1 identical over 7 bases. Losses at the gene ends were 4 bases for V and 3 bases for J; bases not matched to a gene: 9. Germline V lookup: CDR1 LNHDA, CDR2 SQIVND (reference sequence). The CDR3 covers 17 residues.

V and J are TRBV18 and TRBJ2-2; 7 bases line up with TRBD1. This CDR3 spans 16 amino acids. Germline V gives CDR1 KGHSH, CDR2 LQKENI. The J segment lost 4 bases and the V segment lost 5 bases, leaving 10 bases of the junction unmatched. CDR3 sequence: CASSFGQAPGTGELFF. The CDR3 DNA reads TGTGCCAGCTCATTCGGACAGGCCCCGGGCACCGGGGAGCTGTTTTTT.

The chain has TRBV7-9 and TRBJ1-5, with unresolved D. V was clipped by 1 base and J by 7 bases, with 5 bases between them. Germline V CDR1 and CDR2: SEHNR, FQNEAQ (reference sequence). This CDR3 spans 12 amino acids. This chain's CDR3 is CASSLGTQPQHF. The CDR3 bases are TGTGCCAGCAGCTTAGGAACGCAGCCCCAGCATTTT.

This chain links TRBV6-5 with TRBJ1-2; a weak D match, TRBD1 (5 bases). Per germline, CDR1 MNHEY and CDR2 SVGAGI. The CDR3 length is 13 residues. Trimming stripped 6 bases from V and 3 bases from J, with 11 bases between. In DNA form, the CDR3 reads TGTGCCAGCAGCTCCTGGGGGGACTATGGCTACACCTTC. As protein: CASSSWGDYGYTF.

V usage is TRBV12-5 and J usage is TRBJ2-7; 7 nucleotides agree with TRBD2. Germline assignment: CDR1 LGHNT and CDR2 FRNRAP. The CDR3 is 16 amino acids. Germline trimming cut 3 bases from V and 1 base from J; bases unmatched to any gene: 9. CDR3: CASGFQAGDQSYEQYF. CDR3 DNA: TGTGCTAGTGGTTTCCAGGCGGGGGACCAGTCCTACGAGCAGTACTTC.